This is a list of T cell receptor beta chains from one sample in a study of T-cell reconstitution after alpha-beta-depleted transplantation in children. TCRdb re-called the PCR reads through MiXCR, storing one row per CDR3 protein. The table shows 240,000 or so distinct CDR3 sequences, with approximately 12% occurring only once. The material was PBMCs from the stem cell graft donor, obtained from the stem cell graft. The source of these receptors is a human donor who donated a stem cell graft to a child with acute lymphoblastic leukemia. Both conserved end residues are trimmed from each CDR3.

v_gene: TRBV29-1; j_gene: TRBJ1-2; CDR3aa: STLRGANYGYT
v_gene: TRBV29-1; j_gene: TRBJ1-3; CDR3aa: SVEGVGNTIY
v_gene: TRBV27; j_gene: TRBJ1-2; CDR3aa: ASSLSGRVRGYT
v_gene: TRBV7-9; j_gene: TRBJ2-2; CDR3aa: ASSTNSGNTGELF
v_gene: TRBV18; j_gene: TRBJ2-1; CDR3aa: ASSPRYEQF
v_gene: TRBV5-6; j_gene: TRBJ1-6; CDR3aa: ASSLVARADSPLH
v_gene: TRBV29-1; j_gene: TRBJ2-5; CDR3aa: SVRGVQGQETQY
v_gene: TRBV4-3; j_gene: TRBJ1-6; CDR3aa: ASSQAQAGGSPLH
v_gene: TRBV29-1; j_gene: TRBJ1-1; CDR3aa: SVGYSLNTEAF
v_gene: TRBV29-1; j_gene: TRBJ2-3; CDR3aa: SVPTSGGITDTQY
v_gene: TRBV18; j_gene: TRBJ1-1; CDR3aa: ASSGPGANTEAF
v_gene: TRBV20-1; j_gene: TRBJ1-1; CDR3aa: SAPLQGLGAF
v_gene: TRBV7-2; j_gene: TRBJ2-2; CDR3aa: ASSRAAGANTGELF
v_gene: TRBV28; j_gene: TRBJ2-7; CDR3aa: ASRKEDLSGRAEYEQY
v_gene: TRBV19; j_gene: TRBJ2-5; CDR3aa: ASSIRNNRRTQETQY
v_gene: TRBV3-1; j_gene: TRBJ2-1; CDR3aa: ASSQKTPLAGEEQF
v_gene: TRBV3-1; j_gene: TRBJ2-5; CDR3aa: ATTLALHDRGLQETQY
v_gene: TRBV2; j_gene: TRBJ2-2; CDR3aa: ASSANVLRIRGVALNTGELF
v_gene: TRBV29-1; j_gene: TRBJ1-1; CDR3aa: SVEEGKRVDTEAF
v_gene: TRBV5-1; j_gene: TRBJ2-1; CDR3aa: ASSPARGAGSSYNEQF
v_gene: TRBV6-2/TRBV6-3; j_gene: TRBJ1-1; CDR3aa: ASSPGPNTEAF
v_gene: TRBV27; j_gene: TRBJ1-3; CDR3aa: ASSSPSSGNTIY
v_gene: TRBV28; j_gene: TRBJ2-4; CDR3aa: ASTHSGLAGVAKNIQY
v_gene: TRBV7-8; j_gene: TRBJ1-2; CDR3aa: ASSVQANYGYT
v_gene: TRBV30; j_gene: TRBJ1-5; CDR3aa: AWSASGRQPQH
v_gene: TRBV6-2/TRBV6-3; j_gene: TRBJ2-7; CDR3aa: ASSYEHDYEQY
v_gene: TRBV6-2/TRBV6-3; j_gene: TRBJ2-1; CDR3aa: ASTQVAATSYNEQF
v_gene: TRBV5-1; j_gene: TRBJ2-4; CDR3aa: ASSPRVAKNIQY
v_gene: TRBV20-1; j_gene: TRBJ1-1; CDR3aa: SARVSGNTEAF
v_gene: TRBV20-1; j_gene: TRBJ1-6; CDR3aa: SASNVQGSQGSPLH
v_gene: TRBV27; j_gene: TRBJ2-1; CDR3aa: ASSFFSYNEQF
v_gene: TRBV20-1; j_gene: TRBJ2-3; CDR3aa: SASGGASDTQY
v_gene: TRBV20-1; j_gene: TRBJ2-1; CDR3aa: SAGSGAGQF
v_gene: TRBV19; j_gene: TRBJ2-1; CDR3aa: ASSAGLEYNEQF
v_gene: TRBV29-1; j_gene: TRBJ2-7; CDR3aa: SVGGWTGSYEQY
v_gene: TRBV20-1; j_gene: TRBJ2-1; CDR3aa: SARGLAGINEQF
v_gene: TRBV29-1; j_gene: TRBJ2-7; CDR3aa: SVVLAGVGTYEQY
v_gene: TRBV30; j_gene: TRBJ1-3; CDR3aa: AWSQQGGNTIY
v_gene: TRBV5-5; j_gene: TRBJ1-4; CDR3aa: ASSFEGRTNEKLF
v_gene: TRBV2; j_gene: TRBJ1-4; CDR3aa: ASSERAGPGRTNEKLF
v_gene: TRBV5-1; j_gene: TRBJ2-3; CDR3aa: ASSLALTSGRPDTQY
v_gene: TRBV10-3; j_gene: TRBJ2-3; CDR3aa: AISETPGLAGGTDTQY
v_gene: TRBV6-2/TRBV6-3; j_gene: TRBJ2-1; CDR3aa: ATFRLGQGAYNEQF
v_gene: TRBV5-8; j_gene: TRBJ1-1; CDR3aa: ASSWTEAF
v_gene: TRBV4-3; j_gene: TRBJ1-5; CDR3aa: ASSQSVTGVGLSQPQH
v_gene: TRBV4-2; j_gene: TRBJ2-5; CDR3aa: ASSQEGQPGLGTQY
v_gene: TRBV9; j_gene: TRBJ1-2; CDR3aa: ASSSMDRGNYGYT
v_gene: TRBV9; j_gene: TRBJ2-7; CDR3aa: ASSPSQKSVPYEQY
v_gene: TRBV5-1; j_gene: TRBJ2-1; CDR3aa: ASSLERASRGEQF
v_gene: TRBV20-1; j_gene: TRBJ1-5; CDR3aa: SAVDPKGVYSNQPQH
v_gene: TRBV7-2; j_gene: TRBJ1-6; CDR3aa: ASSLPGGRSPLH